One sample yielded the 14 T cell receptor beta chains listed below, sequenced in a study of T cells in Graves' hyperthyroidism and ophthalmopathy (dated by TCRdb to between 2018 and 2021). The library came from multiplex PCR. Sequencer: Illumina HiSeq 2000. TCR beta CDR3 regions were amplified from RNA transcripts. A first-round RT-PCR of the TCR CDR3 used the HTBI primer set with the Qiagen OneStep RT-PCR kit. Clones were called with MiXCR by TCRdb after fastp trimmed the public reads at Q25, and only in-frame beta chains were retained. Rows with a matching CDR3 protein are joined into one entry that keeps the most common DNA and genes. This sample holds 600,000 or so distinct CDR3 sequences; about 43% were observed only once. The ten largest clonotypes hold about 8.2% of the sample. Source material: peripheral blood or thyroid tissue (not recorded which). These TCRs come from a woman aged 18-29 years with Graves' hyperthyroidism. Donor details come from another sample of the same person, matched by shared clones.

On this clonotype itself: An end of the junction differs from the germline gene, which may be a read error. This chain uses TRBV7-8 with TRBJ1-5; the D gene is possibly TRBD1 (5 bases). The CDR3 covers 15 residues. The V gene's germline CDR1 is SGHVS and CDR2 FQNEAQ. The CDR3 is CTSSFLGESNQPQHF. DNA for the CDR3: TGTACCAGCAGTTTTTTGGGGGAAAGCAATCAGCCCCAGCATTTT.

In this sample, this clonotype turned up a few times. The V call is TRBV7-9, the J call TRBJ2-6; D call uncertain. Germline CDR1 is SEHNR and CDR2 is FQNEAQ (reference sequence). Trimming removed 4 bases from V and 4 bases from J, with 11 bases in between. This CDR3 comprises 15 residues. This chain's CDR3 is CASSSPPIGANVLTF. In nucleotides, the CDR3 is TGTGCCAGCAGCTCACCACCAATCGGGGCCAACGTCCTGACTTTC.

V is TRBV5-1 and J is TRBJ2-7; 9 nucleotides line up with TRBD1. V lost 3 bases and J lost 2; bases outside the gene matches: 9. The CDR3 has 16 amino acids. Germline CDR1 and CDR2: SGHRS and YFSETQ. CDR3 loop: CASSSRTGDVTYEQYF. For the CDR3, the DNA is TGCGCCAGCAGCTCCAGGACAGGGGACGTAACCTACGAGCAGTACTTC.

This clonotype came up a few times. The chain joins TRBV4-3 to TRBJ2-5; TRBD1 agrees at 11 bases. There are 16 residues in the CDR3. Germline V gene sequence: CDR1 LGHNA, CDR2 YSLEER. V was clipped by 1 base and J by 4 bases; unmatched bases: 5. The CDR3 protein is CASSQVGTGGGETQYF. For the CDR3, the DNA is TGCGCCAGCAGCCAAGTAGGGACAGGGGGTGGAGAGACCCAGTACTTC.

The chain combines TRBV19 with TRBJ1-5; D is possibly TRBD1 (6 bases). The germline CDR1 and CDR2 sequences are LNHDA and SQIVND (reference sequence). This CDR3 comprises 14 residues. Trimming took 8 bases from V and 6 from J, leaving 17 bases between them. This chain's CDR3 is CASARVQGGQPQHF. DNA of the CDR3: TGTGCCAGTGCTAGAGTACAGGGCGGTCAGCCCCAGCATTTT. Using reference TRBV19 and TRBJ1-5 for the parts outside the CDR3, the full variable domain is DGGITQSPKYLFRKEGQNVTLSCEQNLNHDAMYWYRQDPGQGLRLIYYSQIVNDFQKGDIAEGYSVSREKKESFPLTVTSAQKNPTAFYLCASARVQGGQPQHFGDGTRLSIL.

This chain uses TRBV10-3 with TRBJ1-1, with D tentatively TRBD1 (5 bases). In germline, CDR1 is ENHRY, CDR2 SYGVKD. V was pared by 10 bases and J by 3 bases, with 27 bases between. The CDR3 has 17 amino acids. The CDR3 sequence: CASSQEIGSGIDTEAFF. DNA of the CDR3: TGTGCCAGCAGCCAAGAAATCGGTTCAGGGATCGACACTGAAGCTTTCTTT.

The chain employs TRBV29-1 and TRBJ2-2, with D unclear. V lost 7 bases and J 8 bases, leaving 11 bases between the germline ends. This CDR3 is 11 amino acids long. CDR1 SQVTM and CDR2 ANQGSEA come from the germline V gene. CDR3 nucleotide sequence: TGCAGCGCCAGGACCGATGGGGAGCTGTTTTTT. It translates to CSARTDGELFF.

A word on this clonotype: This may be a read error, as it is one base from a much larger clone. The V gene is TRBV29-1, the J gene TRBJ1-1; D gene unclear. Germline CDR1 and CDR2: SQVTM and ANQGSEA. The CDR3 length is 12 residues. DNA of the CDR3: TGCAGCACGAGGGAGTCGAACATTGAAGCTTTCTTT. It specifies CSTRESNIEAFF.

Worth noting for this clonotype: Sequence at one end of the junction differs from germline and may be a read error. The chain is built from TRBV5-1 and TRBJ2-5; the match to TRBD2 covers 8 bases. Germline V gene lookup returns CDR1 SGHRS and CDR2 YFSETQ. CDR3 length equals 16 residues. CDR3 loop: CTSSPGLVGVVETQYF. The CDR3 DNA reads as TGCACCAGCAGCCCGGGACTAGTGGGAGTCGTAGAGACCCAGTACTTC.

The chain is built from TRBV29-1 and TRBJ1-2, with 11 bases fitting TRBD1. The V and J ends lost 8 bases and 5 bases, in that order; junction bases with no gene match: 7. The CDR3 totals 13 residues. From germline, CDR1 is SQVTM and CDR2 ANQGSEA. CDR3 amino acids: CSPAGTGGYGYTF. The CDR3 DNA reads as TGCAGCCCAGCCGGGACAGGGGGATATGGCTACACCTTC.

This clonotype was seen many times. V and J are TRBV2 and TRBJ2-7; possibly TRBD1 for D (6 bases). The CDR3 runs to 15 residues. V was clipped by 4 bases and J by 2 bases, with 15 bases between them. From germline, CDR1 is SNHLY and CDR2 FYNNEI. This chain's CDR3 is CASSVSGAITYEQYF. Here the CDR3 DNA reads TGTGCCAGCAGTGTCTCAGGGGCGATAACCTACGAGCAGTACTTC. The full variable domain, with the rest looked up from reference TRBV2 and TRBJ2-7, is EPEVTQTPSHQVTQMGQEVILRCVPISNHLYFYWYRQILGQKVEFLVSFYNNEISEKSEIFDDQFSVERPDGSNFTLKIRSTKLEDSAMYFCASSVSGAITYEQYFGPGTRLTVT.

As to this clonotype: A read error may produce the germline difference seen at one junction end. The chain's CDR3 is CASSRGNSGNTIYF. The CDR3 DNA reads TGCGCCAGCAGCCGCGGGAATTCTGGAAACACCATATATTTT. The gene calls are TRBV7-8 and TRBJ1-3; D remains ambiguous. This CDR3 has 14 amino acids. Looked up from germline, CDR1 is SGHVS and CDR2 is FQNEAQ.

This clonotype was seen many times. V gene TRBV24-1 combines with J gene TRBJ2-5, with 7 bases aligning to TRBD2. The germline CDR1 and CDR2 sequences are KGHDR and SFDVKD. The ends lost 3 bases at V and 5 bases at J; junction bases unmatched: 8. This CDR3 is 15 amino acids long. Here the CDR3 reads CATSDRLAGGETQYF. The CDR3 nucleotides read TGTGCCACCAGTGATCGACTAGCCGGCGGGGAGACCCAGTACTTC.

Remarks on this clonotype: One junction end does not reproduce the germline sequence, and a read error may be involved. The V and J genes are TRBV10-3 and TRBJ1-5; TRBD1 matches 12 bases. CDR3 length: 18 residues. Germline CDR1 and CDR2: ENHRY and SYGVKD. The CDR3 DNA follows: TGTGCCATCCGTGATGGGGGGACAGGGGGCCATAGCAATCAGCCCCAGCATTTT. This codes for CAIRDGGTGGHSNQPQHF.